The 9 T cell receptor beta chains below were found in one sample sequenced in a study of Ad26.COV2.S vaccination and SARS-CoV-2 variants. Treatment described: 19 received Ad26.COV2.S at low or high dose, single or two shots; 5 received placebo; per-sample allocation not given. Samples analyzed were those drawn on day 63 after the first vaccine or placebo injection. The protocol was immunoSEQ multiplex PCR, while the TCRdb copy is restricted to in-frame clones and leaves out a portion. The table lists about 350,000 clones, around nine tenths of them singletons. Source: peripheral blood, taken in a trial of Ad26.COV2.S vaccine versus placebo. These receptors came from a person aged 18-65 years who received the Ad26.COV2.S COVID-19 vaccine or a placebo.

V is TRBV5-1 and J is TRBJ2-2, with 7 nucleotides matching TRBD1. The CDR3 is 16 residues long. Germline assignment: CDR1 SGHRS and CDR2 YFSETQ. The V gene end was trimmed by 5 bases and the J gene end by 7 bases; junction bases not matched to a gene: 14. This CDR3 is CASRRRQGDGGGELFF. The CDR3 DNA follows: TGCGCCAGCAGACGAAGGCAGGGGGATGGTGGCGGGGAGCTGTTTTTT.

This chain joins TRBV27 and TRBJ2-3; 8 bases fit TRBD2. J gave up 3 bases and V 5 bases, and 22 bases lay outside the gene matches. Germline lookup yields CDR1 MNHEY and CDR2 SMNVEV (reference sequence). CDR3 length equals 20 residues. The CDR3 loop is CASSRRGSGRGLRGTDTQYF. DNA for the CDR3: TGTGCCAGCAGTCGCCGTGGGAGCGGGAGAGGGTTAAGAGGAACAGATACGCAGTATTTT.

This sequence joins TRBV7-9 and TRBJ1-4, with TRBD1 matching over 9 bases. V gave up 5 bases and J gave up 10 bases; unmatched junction bases: 11. CDR1 and CDR2 from the germline V gene are SEHNR and FQNEAQ (reference sequence). CDR3 length: 15 amino acids. CDR3 region: CASSTDRGLSLKLFF. CDR3 sequence (DNA): TGTGCCAGCAGCACCGACAGGGGGTTATCTTTAAAACTGTTTTTT.

The chain uses TRBV28 and TRBJ2-3; 10 bases fit TRBD2. The V gene's germline CDR1 is MDHEN and CDR2 SYDVKM. J lost 4 bases, V lost 4 bases, and 14 bases had no gene match. The CDR3 consists of 18 residues. In DNA form, the CDR3 reads TGTGCCAGCAGTTCCACCTCGCTTTTAGCGGGAGGAGCAGATACGCAGTATTTT. The encoded protein is CASSSTSLLAGGADTQYF.

This clone has a handful of counts. The genes are TRBV7-8 and TRBJ1-5, with 9 bases identical to TRBD1. This CDR3 has 16 residues. Germline loops: CDR1 SGHVS, CDR2 FQNEAQ. V lost 1 base, J lost 3 bases, and 4 bases stayed unmatched. The CDR3 here is CASSLGGQGYNQPQHF. CDR3 sequence (DNA): TGTGCCAGCAGCTTAGGCGGACAGGGGTACAATCAGCCCCAGCATTTT.

The chain recombines TRBV5-1 with TRBJ1-4; possible D gene TRBD1, 5 bases. The CDR3 is made up of 14 amino acids. The V end lost 2 bases, the J end lost 10 bases, and 15 bases lay between the germline ends. Germline loops: CDR1 SGHRS, CDR2 YFSETQ. The CDR3 bases are TGCGCCAGCAGCTTAGAGCCCGGTCAGGGAAAACTGTTTTTT. Translating it yields CASSLEPGQGKLFF.

The J gene is TRBJ2-3, the V gene TRBV15; TRBD2 aligns across 11 bases. The V gene end was trimmed by 4 bases and the J gene end by 7 bases; junction bases not matched to a gene: 10. The CDR3 length is 16 residues. Germline V lookup: CDR1 LNHNV, CDR2 YYDKDF (reference sequence). The CDR3 is CATSIQLAGAGNTQYF. The CDR3 DNA reads as TGTGCCACCAGCATCCAACTAGCGGGGGCGGGAAATACGCAGTATTTT.

The J gene is TRBJ2-5, the V gene TRBV10-3; D is possibly TRBD2 (5 bases). V was pared by 0 bases and J by 4 bases, with 15 bases between. Germline V gene sequence: CDR1 ENHRY, CDR2 SYGVKD. This CDR3 comprises 16 residues. CDR3 DNA: TGTGCCATCAGTGAGTCGACTCGGGCTAGCCCAGAGACCCAGTACTTC. Its protein product is CAISESTRASPETQYF.

The rearrangement uses TRBV19 and TRBJ1-5; TRBD1 matches at 9 bases. The trim removed 3 bases at V and 3 bases at J, leaving 3 bases unmatched. CDR1 is LNHDA and CDR2 is SQIVND in the germline V gene (reference sequence). CDR3 size: 15 residues. The DNA of the CDR3 is TGTGCCAGTAGTATCTGGACAGGGGACAATCAGCCCCAGCATTTT. Translating gives CASSIWTGDNQPQHF.